This TCR beta chain derives from a study of CD8+CD57+ T cells in acquired aplastic anemia. Study details: Sorted CD4+ plus CD8+ cells gave DNA averaging approximately 3.2 ug.

The germline V gene encodes CDR1 SQVTM and CDR2 ANQGSEA. The V and J ends lost 5 bases and 5 bases respectively, with 19 bases between them. The CDR3 sequence is 14 residues long. Template material for TCR beta VDJ and CDR3 profiling consisted of genomic DNA. TCRdb processed the reads anew with MiXCR; each CDR3 protein has one entry. The repertoire holds some 150,000 distinct CDR3 sequences, with roughly 54% as singletons. Selection for sequencing was limited to patients who had shown CD8+CD57+ cell expansion by flow cytometry. This receptor was identified in a human donor with aplastic anemia. Material: sorted CD4+, CD8+, or CD8+CD57+ T cells (not recorded which) from PBMCs. The V gene is TRBV29-1, the J gene TRBJ2-7; D is ambiguous. CDR3 coding DNA: TGCAGCGTTCAACGCGGTAACCGTGCGAACGAGCAGTACTTC. Translated: CSVQRGNRANEQYF.